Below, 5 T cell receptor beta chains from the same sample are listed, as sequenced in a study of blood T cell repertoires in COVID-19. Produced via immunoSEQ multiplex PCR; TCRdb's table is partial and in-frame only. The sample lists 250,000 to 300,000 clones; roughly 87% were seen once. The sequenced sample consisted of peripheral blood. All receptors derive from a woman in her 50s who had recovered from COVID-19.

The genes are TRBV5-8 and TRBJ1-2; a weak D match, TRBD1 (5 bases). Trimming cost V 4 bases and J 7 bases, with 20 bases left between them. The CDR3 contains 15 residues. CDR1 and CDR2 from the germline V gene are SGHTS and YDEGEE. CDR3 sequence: CASSPAGVQGLGYTF. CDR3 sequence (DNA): TGTGCCAGCAGCCCGGCGGGGGTTCAGGGCCTTGGCTACACCTTC.

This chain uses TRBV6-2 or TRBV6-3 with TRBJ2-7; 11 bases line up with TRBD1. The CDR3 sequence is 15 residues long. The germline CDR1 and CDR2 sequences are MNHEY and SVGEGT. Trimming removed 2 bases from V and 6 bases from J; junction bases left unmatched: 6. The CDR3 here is CASSYGGTGGVEQYF. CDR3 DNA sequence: TGTGCCAGCAGTTACGGCGGGACAGGGGGTGTCGAGCAGTACTTC.

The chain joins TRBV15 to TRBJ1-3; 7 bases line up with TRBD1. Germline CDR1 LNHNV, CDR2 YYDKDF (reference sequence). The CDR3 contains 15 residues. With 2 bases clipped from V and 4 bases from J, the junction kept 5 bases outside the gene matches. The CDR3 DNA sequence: TGTGCCACCAGCAGACAGAGACAGGGAGGAAACACCATATATTTT. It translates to CATSRQRQGGNTIYF.

The CDR3: CASSWGRPSGGASYEQYF. CDR3 bases: TGTGCCAGCAGCTGGGGAAGGCCTAGCGGGGGCGCCTCCTACGAGCAGTACTTC. The chain couples TRBV14 to TRBJ2-7; TRBD2 matches 10 bases. Germline loops: CDR1 SGHDN, CDR2 FVKESK. CDR3 length: 18 amino acids. With V trimmed by 5 bases and J by 0 bases, 13 bases remained unmatched.

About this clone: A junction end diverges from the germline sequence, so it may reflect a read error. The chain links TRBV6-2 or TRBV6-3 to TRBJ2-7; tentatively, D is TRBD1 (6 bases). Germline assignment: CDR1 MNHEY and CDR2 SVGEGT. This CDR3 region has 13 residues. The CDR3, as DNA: TGTGCCAGCAGTTACTCGACAGGTAGGCGCGGTGACTTC. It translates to CASSYSTGRRGDF.